Listed below are T cell receptor beta chains from one sample, sequenced in a study of graft-versus-host responses after intestinal transplantation. TCRdb keeps only in-frame clones here, not all; method: immunoSEQ multiplex PCR. Of around 6,400 clones in the sample, 20% to 30% were seen once. This sample comprised alloreactive CD4+ T cells from a mixed lymphocyte reaction culture, obtained before intestinal transplant. These TCRs come from a human patient who received an intestinal transplant. The CDR3 runs from the conserved cysteine through the conserved F or W. A D gene is named only where the DNA matches it firmly. The size entry is marked missing in some rows and otherwise reads once, few, many or a size class.

TRBD1	.	TRBJ2-1	TRBV30	CAWDRDRGANEQFF	TGTGCCTGGGACCGGGACAGGGGGGCCAATGAGCAGTTCTTC
TRBD1	.	TRBJ2-7	TRBV6-1	CASSMAGGDYEQYF	TGTGCCAGCAGTATGGCAGGGGGTGATTACGAGCAGTACTTC
.	few	TRBJ1-4	TRBV6-9	CASSESGATNEKLFF	TGTGCCAGCAGTGAAAGCGGGGCAACTAATGAAAAACTGTTTTTT
TRBD1	few	TRBJ1-2	TRBV7-2	CASSFPPGQGHYGYTF	TGTGCCAGCAGCTTTCCTCCGGGACAGGGGCACTATGGCTACACCTTC
TRBD2	.	TRBJ2-3	TRBV27	CASSPTSATDTQYF	TGTGCCAGCAGTCCGACTAGCGCCACAGATACGCAGTATTTT
.	.	TRBJ1-2	TRBV6-1	CASSEAGGRGGYTF	TGTGCCAGCAGTGAAGCAGGGGGGAGGGGTGGCTACACCTTC
.	.	TRBJ2-2	TRBV18	CASSPQGPNTGELFF	TGTGCCAGCTCACCCCAGGGTCCGAACACCGGGGAGCTGTTTTTT
TRBD2	.	TRBJ2-7	TRBV6-5	CASSYRTSGSAEQYF	TGTGCCAGCAGTTATCGGACTAGCGGGAGCGCCGAGCAGTACTTC
.	few	TRBJ2-7	TRBV4-1	CASSPQPGSEQYF	TGCGCCAGCAGCCCACAACCGGGGAGCGAGCAGTACTTC
.	.	TRBJ2-2	TRBV2	CASRWGTVNTGELFF	TGTGCCAGCAGATGGGGGACGGTGAACACCGGGGAGCTGTTTTTT
.	large	TRBJ2-7	TRBV2	CASSEASPQSRQYF	TGTGCCAGCAGTGAAGCTAGTCCCCAGTCCAGGCAGTACTTC
.	.	TRBJ1-6	TRBV5-1	CASTGTPANSPLHF	TGCGCCAGCACAGGGACGCCAGCCAATTCACCCCTCCACTTT
TRBD1	medium-sized	TRBJ1-1	TRBV18	CASSPGTGTTLKAFF	TGTGCCAGCTCACCAGGGACAGGGACCACTCTCAAAGCTTTCTTT
.	.	TRBJ1-2	TRBV18	CASSPLGGLPYGYTF	TGTGCCAGCTCACCACTCGGGGGCCTGCCCTATGGCTACACCTTC
.	large	TRBJ2-1	TRBV27	CASSLPPLGNEQFF	TGTGCCAGCAGTTTACCGCCCCTTGGCAATGAGCAGTTCTTC
TRBD1	few	TRBJ2-1	TRBV5-4	CASRRTGGGYNEQFF	TGTGCCAGCAGACGAACAGGGGGAGGATACAATGAGCAGTTCTTC
TRBD2	.	TRBJ2-3	TRBV11-2	CASSLGFQREGQDTQYF	TGTGCCAGCAGCTTAGGGTTTCAGCGGGAGGGCCAAGATACGCAGTATTTT
.	medium-sized	TRBJ2-1	TRBV28	CASSPPWQRQFF	TGTGCCAGCAGTCCCCCTTGGCAACGGCAGTTCTTC
.	medium-sized	TRBJ1-1	TRBV30	CAWSDGSEAFF	TGTGCCTGGAGTGATGGTAGTGAAGCTTTCTTT
.	.	TRBJ2-7	TRBV5-1	CASSPAPLPYEQYF	TGCGCCAGCAGCCCCGCCCCCCTACCCTACGAGCAGTACTTC
.	.	TRBJ2-3	TRBV29-1	CSVVLVADTQYF	TGCAGCGTTGTTCTAGTCGCAGATACGCAGTATTTT
.	.	TRBJ2-4	TRBV11-2	CASSFTPVQYF	TGTGCCAGCAGCTTTACTCCCGTTCAGTACTTC
TRBD1	few	TRBJ1-2	TRBV25-1	CASSEQGAGYGYTF	TGTGCCAGCAGTGAACAGGGGGCTGGCTATGGCTACACCTTC
.	.	TRBJ2-7	TRBV6-6	CASSYPAGVVYEQYF	TGTGCCAGCAGTTACCCCGCAGGGGTGGTTTACGAGCAGTACTTC
.	.	TRBJ2-5	TRBV18	CASSPPVQETQYF	TGTGCCAGCTCACCACCCGTCCAAGAGACCCAGTACTTC
.	.	TRBJ1-2	TRBV6-8	CASSYSLAGGYGYTF	TGTGCCAGCAGTTACTCGCTGGCTGGCGGCTATGGCTACACCTTC
TRBD2	large	TRBJ2-7	TRBV28	CASSYRTSGSAEQYF	TGTGCCAGCAGTTATCGGACTAGCGGGAGCGCCGAGCAGTACTTC
TRBD1	.	TRBJ2-7	TRBV7-7	CASSLDRGREQYF	TGTGCTAGCAGCTTAGACAGGGGGCGCGAGCAGTACTTC